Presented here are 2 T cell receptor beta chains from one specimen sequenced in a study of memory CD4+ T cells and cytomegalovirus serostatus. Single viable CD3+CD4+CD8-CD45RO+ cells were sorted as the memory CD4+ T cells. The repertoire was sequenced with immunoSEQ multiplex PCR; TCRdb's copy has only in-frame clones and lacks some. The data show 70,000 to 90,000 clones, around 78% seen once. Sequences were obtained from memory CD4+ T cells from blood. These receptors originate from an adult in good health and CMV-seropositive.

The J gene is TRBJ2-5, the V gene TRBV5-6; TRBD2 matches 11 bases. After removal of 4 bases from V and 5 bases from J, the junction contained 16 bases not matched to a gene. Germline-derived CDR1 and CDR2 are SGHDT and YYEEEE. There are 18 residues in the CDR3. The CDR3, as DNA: TGTGCCAGCAGCAGGGGACTAGCGGCCCCCTCGAGAGCGGAGACCCAGTACTTC. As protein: CASSRGLAAPSRAETQYF.

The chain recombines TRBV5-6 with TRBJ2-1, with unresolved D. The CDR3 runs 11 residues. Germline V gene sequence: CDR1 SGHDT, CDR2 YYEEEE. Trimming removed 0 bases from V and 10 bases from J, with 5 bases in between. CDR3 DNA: TGTGCCAGCAGCTTGGTATTCGAGCAGTTCTTC. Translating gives CASSLVFEQFF.